The following is a T cell receptor beta chain sequence with its context. This record belongs to a study of blood T cell repertoires in COVID-19. Original data processing: Amplification of reference gene primers was used by the study to estimate nucleated cell counts. The data were produced by immunoSEQ multiplex PCR, yet TCRdb's version contains in-frame clones alone and is incomplete. For V, J and clone size, that table is used; D and trimming come from the DNA. The table records around 340,000 clones, 65% to 85% of them present only once. The germline CDR1 and CDR2 sequences are LGHDT and YNNKEL (reference sequence). V lost 6 bases and J lost 1, with 15 bases in between. The CDR3 contains 16 residues.

The chain employs TRBV3-1 (or the pseudogene TRBV3-2) and TRBJ2-2; D is perhaps TRBD2 (7 bases). The clonotype comes from a man aged 30-40 years with active or convalescent COVID-19. The specimen sequenced was peripheral blood. CDR3 nucleotide sequence: TGTGCCAGCAGGCCCACAGGGAGGGAGAACACCGGGGAGCTGTTTTTT. It is translated as CASRPTGRENTGELFF.